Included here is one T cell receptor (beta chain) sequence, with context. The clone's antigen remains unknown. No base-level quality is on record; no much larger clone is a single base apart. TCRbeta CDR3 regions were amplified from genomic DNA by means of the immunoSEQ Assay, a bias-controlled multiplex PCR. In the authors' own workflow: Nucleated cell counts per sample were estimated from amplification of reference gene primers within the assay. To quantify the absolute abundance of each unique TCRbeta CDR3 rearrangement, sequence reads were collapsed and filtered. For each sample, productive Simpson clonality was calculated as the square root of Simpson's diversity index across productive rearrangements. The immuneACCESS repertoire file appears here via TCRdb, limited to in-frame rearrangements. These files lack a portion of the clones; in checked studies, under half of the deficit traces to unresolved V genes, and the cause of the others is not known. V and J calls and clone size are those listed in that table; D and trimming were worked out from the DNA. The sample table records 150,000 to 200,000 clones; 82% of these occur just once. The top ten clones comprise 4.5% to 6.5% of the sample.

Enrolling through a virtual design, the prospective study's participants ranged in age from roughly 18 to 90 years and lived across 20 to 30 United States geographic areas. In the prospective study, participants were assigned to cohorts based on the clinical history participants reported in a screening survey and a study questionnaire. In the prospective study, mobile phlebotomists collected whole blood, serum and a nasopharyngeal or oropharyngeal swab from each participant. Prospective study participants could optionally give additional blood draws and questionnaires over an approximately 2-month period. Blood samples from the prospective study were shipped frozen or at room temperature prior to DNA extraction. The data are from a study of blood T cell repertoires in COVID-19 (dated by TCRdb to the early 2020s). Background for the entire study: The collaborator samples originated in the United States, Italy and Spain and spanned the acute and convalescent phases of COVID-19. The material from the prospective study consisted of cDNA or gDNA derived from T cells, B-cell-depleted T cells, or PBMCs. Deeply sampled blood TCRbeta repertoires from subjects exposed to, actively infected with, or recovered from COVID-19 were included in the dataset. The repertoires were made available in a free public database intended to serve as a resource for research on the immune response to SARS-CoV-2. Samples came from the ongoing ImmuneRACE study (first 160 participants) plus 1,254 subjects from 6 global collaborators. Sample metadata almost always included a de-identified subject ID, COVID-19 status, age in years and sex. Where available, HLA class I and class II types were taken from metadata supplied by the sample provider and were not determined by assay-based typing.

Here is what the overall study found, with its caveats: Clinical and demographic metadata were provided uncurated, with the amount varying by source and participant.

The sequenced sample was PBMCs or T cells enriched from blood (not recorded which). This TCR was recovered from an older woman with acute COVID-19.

The sequence in DNA is TGTGCCTGGAGTGGACCGCAGGGGTTCAATTCACCCCTCCACTTT. This translates into CAWSGPQGFNSPLHF. The chain uses TRBV30 and TRBJ1-6; the D gene is possibly TRBD1, with 6 bases matching. Sequences GTSNPN (CDR1) and SVGIG (CDR2) are obtained from the germline V gene (reference sequence). At the junction V is shortened by 1 base and J by 7 bases, with 14 bases in between. There are 15 amino acids in the CDR3, from cysteine to phenylalanine inclusive. The DNA shown is the 45-base CDR3, in frame from base 1.